What follows is one T cell receptor (beta chain) and its context. Many counts were recorded for this clonotype. There is no known antigen for this receptor. No clone much larger than this one lies a single base away; base qualities are absent. This sample is drawn from a study of T-cell reconstitution after alpha-beta-depleted transplantation in children (dated by TCRdb to 2016 to 2018). About the full investigation: Using TCR repertoire profiling, the study quantitatively followed how T-cell immune reconstitution unfolded in children after TCRalphabeta/CD19-depleted allogeneic hematopoietic cell transplantation.

The paper as a whole reports these results and caveats: Hyperexpanded clone frequencies declined over subsequent months; after one year, T-cell counts and TCRbeta diversity were mostly attributed to newly produced T cells. In some patients, the high TCRbeta diversity seen at day 60 was put down to recipient T cells and intrathymic progenitors that had survived conditioning. About two months after transplant, the apparently early recovery of alphabetaT-cell counts reportedly depended on just several hundred clones that had expanded rapidly and came from non-depleted graft cells.

Libraries were built with PCR. The sequencer was an Illumina HiSeq 2500. TCR libraries were prepared with molecular barcoding, using unique molecular identifiers to normalize TCRbeta repertoire quantification. TCRdb cleaned the public reads at Q25 with fastp, built clones with MiXCR and kept in-frame beta chains. Rows with a matching CDR3 protein are joined into one entry that keeps the most common DNA and genes. Here the sample has under 70,000 distinct CDR3 sequences; approximately 11% occur a single time. The ten most abundant clones make up 13% of the sample. The germline V gene (reference sequence) specifies DFQATT as CDR1 and SNEGSKA as CDR2. The CDR3 starts with the cysteine, ends with the phenylalanine, and has 13 residues. The read is trimmed to its CDR3 DNA, 39 bases read in frame from base 1. V is reduced by 2 bases and J by 0 bases, leaving a spacing of 8 bases between them. This specimen's treatment or condition label, per the study, means: allogeneic hematopoietic cell transplantation with graft depleted of TCRalphabeta T cells and CD19 B cells. Transplant recipients were children who received TCRalphabeta/CD19-depleted allogeneic hematopoietic cell grafts.

The V gene is TRBV20-1 and the J gene is TRBJ2-7; matching of 6 bases hints at TRBD2 as the D gene. The source was PBMCs, collected before TCRalphabeta/CD19-depleted stem cell transplant. The TCR comes from a boy aged 5 to 17 with acute myeloid leukemia, due to receive a stem cell transplant. The DNA sequence reads TGCAGTGCTAGACGGGAGAACTCCTACGAGCAGTACTTC. This gives the protein CSARRENSYEQYF.